This T cell receptor beta chain was observed in a study of response to subunit inactivated influenza vaccine. This clonotype was picked up one time. TCRdb reanalysed the RT-PCR reads using MiXCR and keeps one entry per CDR3 protein. The data hold just under 550,000 distinct CDR3 sequences, with less than 25% observed a single time. Between the trimmed V and J ends, which lost 4 bases and 7 bases, there was a span of 19 bases. The germline CDR1 and CDR2 sequences are LGHNA and YNFKEQ. This CDR3 spans 15 amino acids. These data were also reused for a study on T cells expressing NK-cell markers. As that report states: Scientists made TCR beta cDNA using 5'RACE template switching with UMIs. In six donors, dominant NKG2C+ clonotypes were roughly 1.0-7.5% of CD8+ T cells.

The chain has TRBV4-2 and TRBJ1-2; TRBD1 might be the D (6 bases). Sequencing was performed on CD4+ T cells sorted from PBMCs, taken approximately 13 days after vaccination. This receptor was taken from a man aged 45-65 years who received an inactivated influenza vaccine. The CDR3 coding sequence is TGTGCCAGCAGCCGCCCGACAGTTCCAGGGGTTGGCTACACCTTC. Translating it yields CASSRPTVPGVGYTF.